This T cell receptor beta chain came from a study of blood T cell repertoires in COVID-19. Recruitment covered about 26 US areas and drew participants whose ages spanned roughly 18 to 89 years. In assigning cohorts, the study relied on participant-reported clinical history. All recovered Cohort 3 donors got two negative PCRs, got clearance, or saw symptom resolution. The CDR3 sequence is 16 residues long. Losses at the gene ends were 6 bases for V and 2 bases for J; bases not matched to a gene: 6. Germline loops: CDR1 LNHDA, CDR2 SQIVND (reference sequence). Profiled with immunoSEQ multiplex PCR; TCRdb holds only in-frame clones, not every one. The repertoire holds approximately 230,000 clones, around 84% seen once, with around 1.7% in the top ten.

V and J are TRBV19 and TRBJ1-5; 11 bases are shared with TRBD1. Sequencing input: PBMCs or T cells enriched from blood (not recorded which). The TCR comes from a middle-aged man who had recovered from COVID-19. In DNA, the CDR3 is TGTGCCAGTAGCGGGACAGGGGGAGTAGGCAATCAGCCCCAGCATTTT. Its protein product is CASSGTGGVGNQPQHF.